These 21 T cell receptor beta chains came from one sample sequenced in a study of long-term antiretroviral therapy in people with HIV. Assay version v3.0 of immunoSEQ was used, and it was run at survey level. Sequencing was performed with immunoSEQ multiplex PCR; in TCRdb, only in-frame clones are kept and a portion is missing. The data show about 27,000 clones, 80% to 85% seen once. Specimen: unsorted PBMCs, collected 0.8 years before starting antiretroviral therapy. These receptors came from a man aged 18 to 30 with HIV.

V is TRBV15 and J is TRBJ2-7, with 9 bases lining up with TRBD1. CDR1 LNHNV and CDR2 YYDKDF come from the germline V gene (reference sequence). The trim removed 0 bases at V and 6 bases at J, leaving 9 bases unmatched. The CDR3 runs to 16 residues. The CDR3 here is CATSRDTPGQGSEQYF. The CDR3 DNA sequence: TGTGCCACCAGCAGAGATACTCCAGGACAGGGGTCCGAGCAGTACTTC.

The chain links TRBV5-1 to TRBJ2-3, with D maybe TRBD2 (5 bases). Trimming shortened V by 0 bases and J by 6 bases, and 5 bases separated the two germline ends. The germline gives CDR1 SGHRS, CDR2 YFSETQ. The CDR3 spans 12 residues. This chain's CDR3 is CASSLAGDTQYF. For the CDR3, the DNA is TGCGCCAGCAGCTTGGCGGGGGATACGCAGTATTTT.

This clone was counted once. The V and J genes are TRBV6-1 and TRBJ1-2; D is uncertain. Trimming stripped 6 bases from V and 2 bases from J, with 10 bases between. The CDR3 extends over 13 amino acids. The V gene's germline CDR1 is MNHNS and CDR2 SASEGT. CDR3 residues: CASRESKNYGYTF. The DNA of the CDR3 is TGTGCCAGCAGGGAGTCGAAGAACTATGGCTACACCTTC.

V gene TRBV4-1 combines with J gene TRBJ1-1; D is ambiguous. This CDR3 region has 13 residues. CDR1 MGHRA and CDR2 YSYEKL come from the germline V gene. The V end was cut by 2 bases, the J end by 7 bases, with 11 bases between. As DNA, the CDR3 is TGCGCCAGCAGCCAACCCCGGGGTTTTGAAGCTTTCTTT. Encoded protein: CASSQPRGFEAFF.

The chain links TRBV9 to TRBJ1-3; D not certain. The germline V gene has CDR1 SGDLS and CDR2 YYNGEE. Trimming took 0 bases from V and 2 from J, leaving 9 bases between them. The CDR3 covers 15 residues. The CDR3 DNA reads TGTGCCAGCAGCGTAGCTCCCAGGACTGGAAACACCATATATTTT. Its protein is CASSVAPRTGNTIYF.

The rearrangement uses TRBV10-2 and TRBJ1-1; 9 positions match TRBD1. The CDR3 extends over 15 amino acids. CDR1 is WSHSY, CDR2 SAAADI, per germline. V lost 3 bases to trimming and J lost 4 bases; unmatched junction nucleotides: 6. DNA of the CDR3: TGCGCCAGCAGTGAACAGGGGGCCGTGAGCACTGAAGCTTTCTTT. It is translated as CASSEQGAVSTEAFF.

The gene calls are TRBV5-1 and TRBJ1-1, with D uncertain. Trimming took off 2 bases at V and 1 base at J, with 9 bases between the two ends. Germline CDR1 and CDR2: SGHRS and YFSETQ. This CDR3 comprises 14 residues. Here the CDR3 DNA reads TGCGCCAGCAGCTTCTTCACAGCGAACACTGAAGCTTTCTTT. Its translation is CASSFFTANTEAFF.

J is TRBJ1-4 and V is TRBV30; D remains unclear. Trimming took 0 bases from V and 8 from J, leaving 13 bases between them. This CDR3 spans 14 amino acids. CDR1 GTSNPN and CDR2 SVGIG come from the germline V gene (reference sequence). The CDR3 nucleotides read TGTGCCTGGAGTGTAGCCCCCGGGAACGAAAAACTGTTTTTT. Translating gives CAWSVAPGNEKLFF.

The count of this clone is one. The chain recombines TRBV5-4 with TRBJ1-1; no firm D call. V lost 6 bases and J 1 base, leaving 7 bases between the germline ends. Germline loops: CDR1 SGHNT, CDR2 YYREEE (reference sequence). The CDR3 has 12 residues. As DNA, the CDR3 is TGTGCCAGCAACAACGGGAACACTGAAGCTTTCTTT. Translating it yields CASNNGNTEAFF.

This sequence joins TRBV5-1 and TRBJ2-1; D is undetermined. The CDR3 runs to 11 residues. Germline V gene sequence: CDR1 SGHRS, CDR2 YFSETQ. The ends were cut back, 1 base at V and 9 bases at J, with 5 bases in the middle. The CDR3 DNA sequence: TGCGCCAGCAGCTTGTTTGGTGAGCAGTTCTTC. Protein sequence: CASSLFGEQFF. Variable domain in full (rest from reference TRBV5-1 and TRBJ2-1): KAGVTQTPRYLIKTRGQQVTLSCSPISGHRSVSWYQQTPGQGLQFLFEYFSETQRNKGNFPGRFSGRQFSNSRSEMNVSTLELGDSALYLCASSLFGEQFFGPGTRLTVL.

J is TRBJ1-2 and V is TRBV2, with D tentatively TRBD1 (5 bases). There are 18 residues in the CDR3. V lost 8 bases and J 1 base, leaving 26 bases between the germline ends. CDR1 and CDR2 (germline): SNHLY, FYNNEI. CDR3 in DNA: TGTGCCAGCGGACCGCGGATAGGGACGCATTCTGGTAACTATGGCTACACCTTC. Translating gives CASGPRIGTHSGNYGYTF. The full variable domain, its missing parts supplied by reference TRBV2 and TRBJ1-2, is EPEVTQTPSHQVTQMGQEVILRCVPISNHLYFYWYRQILGQKVEFLVSFYNNEISEKSEIFDDQFSVERPDGSNFTLKIRSTKLEDSAMYFCASGPRIGTHSGNYGYTFGSGTRLTVV.

The gene calls are TRBV18 and TRBJ2-1, with D perhaps TRBD1 (5 bases). Trimming shortened V by 1 base and J by 4 bases, and 20 bases separated the two germline ends. Per germline, CDR1 KGHSH and CDR2 LQKENI. This CDR3 comprises 18 residues. The CDR3 sequence: CASSPRFTPDSPYNEQFF. The CDR3 DNA sequence: TGTGCCAGCTCACCACGGTTTACCCCTGACAGTCCTTACAATGAGCAGTTCTTC.

This chain connects TRBV5-1 to TRBJ1-2; D is unresolved. V lost 4 bases to trimming and J lost 1 base, with 20 bases between them. This CDR3 region has 17 residues. Germline lookup yields CDR1 SGHRS and CDR2 YFSETQ. Here the CDR3 reads CASSPNPERRDNYGYTF. In nucleotides, the CDR3 is TGCGCCAGCAGCCCAAACCCGGAGAGAAGGGATAACTATGGCTACACCTTC.

The CDR3, as DNA: TGCGCCAGCAGCTTGATATCCCAAGAGACCCAGTACTTC. As protein: CASSLISQETQYF. J is TRBJ2-5 and V is TRBV5-1; D not certain. The CDR3 runs 13 residues. V lost 1 base and J lost 1, with 5 bases in between. CDR1 is SGHRS, CDR2 YFSETQ, per germline.

The rearrangement links TRBV27 to TRBJ2-7; D is undetermined. CDR1 MNHEY and CDR2 SMNVEV come from the germline V gene (reference sequence). The CDR3 runs 18 residues. Trimming took off 1 base at V and 5 bases at J, with 24 bases between the two ends. CDR3 sequence: CASSLFPQFTAGFHEQYF. In DNA, the CDR3 is TGTGCCAGCAGTTTATTCCCTCAATTTACCGCAGGTTTTCACGAGCAGTACTTC.

The rearrangement joins TRBV7-2 to TRBJ2-7; 11 nucleotides agree with TRBD1. The trim removed 3 bases at V and 1 base at J, leaving 2 bases unmatched. The germline gives CDR1 SGHTA, CDR2 FQGNSA. CDR3 size: 15 residues. The CDR3 loop is CASSLGQGGSYEQYF. CDR3 bases: TGTGCCAGCAGCTTGGGACAGGGGGGTTCCTACGAGCAGTACTTC.

This clone is labeled as medium-sized (0.01 to 0.1%). DNA of the CDR3: TGTGCCAGCGGGGGAGGCGAGCAGTACTTC. Its protein is CASGGGEQYF. V usage is TRBV9 and J usage is TRBJ2-7; D is possibly TRBD2 (6 bases). The CDR3 runs 10 residues. Per the germline V gene, CDR1 is SGDLS and CDR2 is YYNGEE. With 7 bases removed from V and 6 bases from J, the gap between germline ends came to 8 bases. Full variable domain (rest looked up from reference TRBV9 and TRBJ2-7): DSGVTQTPKHLITATGQRVTLRCSPRSGDLSVYWYQQSLDQGLQFLIQYYNGEERAKGNILERFSAQQFPDLHSELNLSSLELGDSALYFCASGGGEQYFGPGTRLTVT.

V is TRBV2 and J is TRBJ2-3; TRBD2 aligns across 8 bases. V dropped 4 bases and J dropped 8; count of bases not matched to a gene: 14. The CDR3 sequence is 16 residues long. Looked up from germline, CDR1 is SNHLY and CDR2 is FYNNEI. The CDR3 DNA reads as TGTGCCAGCAGTGTAATAACTAGCGGACCCTTTGTTACGCAGTATTTT. Protein product: CASSVITSGPFVTQYF.

As to this clone: Other DNA sequences within the sample encode an identical CDR3. The V gene is TRBV18, the J gene TRBJ1-1; D possibly corresponds to TRBD1 (6 bases). Trimming cost V 3 bases and J 4 bases, with 12 bases left between them. The CDR3 covers 14 residues. Looked up from germline, CDR1 is KGHSH and CDR2 is LQKENI. The CDR3 bases are TGTGCCAGCTCACCGGGGGGGCTGGGCACTGAAGCTTTCTTT. Translation gives CASSPGGLGTEAFF.

J is TRBJ2-2 and V is TRBV9; TRBD1 matches at 7 bases. With V trimmed by 1 base and J by 3 bases, 0 bases remained unmatched. The CDR3 is 14 amino acids. Germline loops: CDR1 SGDLS, CDR2 YYNGEE. CDR3 nucleotides: TGTGCCAGCAGCGTACAGGGGGACACCGGGGAGCTGTTTTTT. Encoded protein: CASSVQGDTGELFF.

This chain links TRBV7-6 with TRBJ2-3; 11 nucleotides align to TRBD2. The CDR3 is made up of 14 amino acids. Germline V CDR1 and CDR2: SGHVS, FNYEAQ. V was pared by 5 bases and J by 5 bases, with 3 bases of the junction left unmatched. CDR3 region: CASSLTSGVDTQYF. The CDR3 DNA reads as TGTGCCAGCAGCCTGACTAGCGGGGTAGATACGCAGTATTTT.